What follows is one T cell receptor (beta chain) and its context. Its specificity is not known. Naive CD8 cells lacked CD45RO and underwent positive selection for CCR7, leaving out terminally differentiated effector memory CD45RA+ cells. This sample stems from a study of shared clonotypes between healthy human individuals. Study results and caveats: Depth of sequencing was expected to influence donor clonotype sharing. Rarefaction showed sorted-subset sequencing was incomplete despite large depth.

Original data processing: ImmunoSEQ output held junction-only sequences without quality scores, so filtering differed. TCRdb's table, derived via immunoSEQ multiplex PCR, lists solely in-frame clones and lacks some. V and J calls and clone size are as listed in that table; D and trimming were resolved from the DNA. The sample lists around 580,000 clones, roughly 98% seen once, with 0.3% to 0.35% in the top ten. After removal of 4 bases from V and 3 bases from J, the junction contained 9 bases not matched to a gene. Germline V gives CDR1 SGHNT, CDR2 YYREEE (reference sequence). The CDR3 length is 17 residues.

The TCR comes from a man aged 25 to 40 in good health. The source material was naive CD8+ T cells sorted from blood. The chain combines TRBV5-4 with TRBJ2-7; 14 nucleotides line up with TRBD2. CDR3 in DNA: TGTGCCAGCAGCGGGACTAGCGGGAGTCGGATCGACTACGAGCAGTACTTC. Translating gives CASSGTSGSRIDYEQYF.